These 7 T cell receptor beta chains came from one sample sequenced in a study. TCRdb reprocessed the 5' RACE reads via MiXCR and lists one record per CDR3 protein. This table holds more than 45,000 distinct CDR3 sequences, 28% found once. Sequenced input: tumor-infiltrating memory CD4+ T cells sorted from the breast tumor. Sample subset: memory CD4+ T cells, CD4+CD45RO+CD25-. These receptor sequences come from a female donor with breast cancer.

The J gene is TRBJ2-7, the V gene TRBV5-1; no clear D gene. Germline CDR1 SGHRS, CDR2 YFSETQ. This CDR3 is built from 15 residues. The germline V and J ends were trimmed by 5 bases and 4 bases, with 19 bases remaining between them. DNA for the CDR3: TGCGCCAGCAGGCCAAGGCCGGCCGACGTTTACGAGCAGTACTTC. Translating gives CASRPRPADVYEQYF.

The chain uses TRBV6-1 and TRBJ1-2, with D perhaps TRBD1 (5 bases). CDR1 is MNHNS, CDR2 SASEGT, per germline. The V and J ends lost 1 base and 11 bases respectively, with 14 bases between them. The CDR3 length is 13 residues. The CDR3 region is CASSEDGTGRYTF. Here the CDR3 DNA reads TGTGCCAGCAGTGAAGACGGGACGGGGAGGTACACCTTC.

V and J are TRBV7-2 and TRBJ2-5; D is uncertain. This CDR3 is built from 14 residues. Trimming pared 1 base from V and 5 bases from J, leaving 11 bases between. The germline V gene has CDR1 SGHTA and CDR2 FQGNSA. The CDR3 sequence: CASSLGSLRETQYF. The CDR3 coding sequence is TGTGCCAGCAGCTTAGGTTCCCTGAGGGAGACCCAGTACTTC.

As to this clonotype: One base away lies a much larger clone, so this may be a sequencing read error. The chain links TRBV9 to TRBJ2-1, with TRBD2 as a possible D gene (6 bases). Per germline, CDR1 SGDLS and CDR2 YYNGEE. This CDR3 has 13 residues. CDR3 loop: CASSVDFSGERFF. In DNA form, the CDR3 reads TGTGCCAGCAGCGTAGACTTCTCGGGGGAGCGGTTCTTC. Together with reference TRBV9 and TRBJ2-1, the CDR3 gives the full variable domain: DSGVTQTPKHLITATGQRVTLRCSPRSGDLSVYWYQQSLDQGLQFLIQYYNGEERAKGNILERFSAQQFPDLHSELNLSSLELGDSALYFCASSVDFSGERFFGPGTRLTVL.

This clonotype was found a few times. The chain combines TRBV4-3 with TRBJ1-5, with D hard to call. The V end lost 4 bases, the J end lost 1 base, and 11 bases lay between the germline ends. This CDR3 region has 15 residues. Germline CDR1 reads LGHNA; CDR2 reads YSLEER. This chain's CDR3 is CASSPRAGSNQPQHF. The DNA of the CDR3 is TGCGCCAGCAGCCCCCGGGCGGGGAGCAATCAGCCCCAGCATTTT.

The V and J genes are TRBV7-9 and TRBJ1-1; D is uncertain. V dropped 0 bases and J dropped 2 bases, with 10 bases sitting between them. CDR1 SEHNR and CDR2 FQNEAQ come from the germline V gene (reference sequence). The CDR3 totals 15 residues. The CDR3 protein is CASSLATHTNTEAFF. In nucleotides, the CDR3 is TGTGCCAGCAGCTTAGCGACGCATACCAACACTGAAGCTTTCTTT. Together with reference TRBV7-9 and TRBJ1-1, the CDR3 gives the full variable domain: DTGVSQNPRHKITKRGQNVTFRCDPISEHNRLYWYRQTLGQGPEFLTYFQNEAQLEKSRLLSDRFSAERPKGSFSTLEIQRTEQGDSAMYLCASSLATHTNTEAFFGQGTRLTVV.

The chain links TRBV20-1 to TRBJ2-3; maybe TRBD2 (5 bases). Trimming removed 0 bases from V and 2 bases from J, with 9 bases in between. The CDR3 has 14 residues. From germline, CDR1 is DFQATT and CDR2 SNEGSKA (reference sequence). The CDR3 loop is CSAREGSPTDTQYF. CDR3 in DNA: TGCAGTGCTAGAGAGGGGAGCCCCACAGATACGCAGTATTTT.